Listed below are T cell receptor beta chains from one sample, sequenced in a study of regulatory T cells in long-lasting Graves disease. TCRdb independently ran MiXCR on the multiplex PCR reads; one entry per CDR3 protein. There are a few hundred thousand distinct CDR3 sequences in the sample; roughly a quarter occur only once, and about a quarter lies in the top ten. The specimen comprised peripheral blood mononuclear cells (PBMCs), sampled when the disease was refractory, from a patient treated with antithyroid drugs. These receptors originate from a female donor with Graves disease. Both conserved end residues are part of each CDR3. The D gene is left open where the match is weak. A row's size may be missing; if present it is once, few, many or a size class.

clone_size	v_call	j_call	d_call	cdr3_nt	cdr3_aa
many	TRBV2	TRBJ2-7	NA	TGTGCCAGCATGCTCACACCGAGCTCCTACGAGCAGTACTTC	CASMLTPSSYEQYF
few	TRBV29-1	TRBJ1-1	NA	TGCAGCGTTGAAGCCGACATCATTCCAGGGGAAGACACTGAAGCTTTCTTT	CSVEADIIPGEDTEAFF
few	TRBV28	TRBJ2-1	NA	TGTGCCAGCAGTTTAGAGCCGGCCGACCTCGGGCTCTTC	CASSLEPADLGLF
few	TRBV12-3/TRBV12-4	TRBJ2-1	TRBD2	TGTGCCAGCAGACCGATAGCGGGAGGTGGCGATGAGCAGTTCTTC	CASRPIAGGGDEQFF
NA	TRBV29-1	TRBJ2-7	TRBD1	TGCAGCGCTTGGACAGGGTTCTCCTACGAGCAGTACTTC	CSAWTGFSYEQYF
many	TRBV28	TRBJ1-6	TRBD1	TGTGCCAGCAGTGTGGGACAGCGGGGGAATTCACCCCTCCACTTT	CASSVGQRGNSPLHF
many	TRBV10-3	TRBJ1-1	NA	TGTGCCATCGGGAGAGACACTGAAGCTTTCTTT	CAIGRDTEAFF
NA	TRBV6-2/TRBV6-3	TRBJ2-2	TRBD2	TGTGCCAGCTGTTACGATCCTAGCGGTACCGGGGAGCTGTTTTTT	CASCYDPSGTGELFF
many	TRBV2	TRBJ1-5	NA	TGTGCCAGCAGAGACACGGTCAATCAGCCCCAGCATTTT	CASRDTVNQPQHF
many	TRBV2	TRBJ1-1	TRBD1	TGTGCCACCTCCAAACAGGGGTCCCAATTGAACACTGAAGCTTTCTTT	CATSKQGSQLNTEAFF
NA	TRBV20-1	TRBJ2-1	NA	TGCAGTGCTAGAGGCACTAGGGGATTCTCCTACAATGAGCAGTTCTTC	CSARGTRGFSYNEQFF
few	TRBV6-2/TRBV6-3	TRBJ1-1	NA	TGTGCCAGCAGTTTACGTAAGGTTTGGGTCACTGAAGCTTTCTTT	CASSLRKVWVTEAFF
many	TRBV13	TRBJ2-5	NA	TGTGCCAGCAGCTTAGGATCCCTATTAGAGACCCAGTACTTC	CASSLGSLLETQYF
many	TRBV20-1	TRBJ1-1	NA	TGCAGTGCTAGAGAAGCGGGACGGTTCTTTACTGAAGCTTTCTTT	CSAREAGRFFTEAFF
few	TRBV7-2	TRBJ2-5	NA	TGTGCCAGCAGCTTAGGGCTAGTGAGAGAAGAGACCCAGTACTTC	CASSLGLVREETQYF
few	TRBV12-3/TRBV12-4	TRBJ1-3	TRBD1	TGTGCCAGCAGTTTAACAGGGGGATCCGGAAACACCATATATTTT	CASSLTGGSGNTIYF
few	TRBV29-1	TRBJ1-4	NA	TGCAGCGTTGAACACCCGCAGATTAATGAAAAACTGTTTTTT	CSVEHPQINEKLFF
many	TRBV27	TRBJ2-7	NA	TGTGCCAGCAGTTTATCAGCCGGGGTATTCGACGAGCAGTACTTC	CASSLSAGVFDEQYF
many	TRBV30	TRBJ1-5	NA	TGTGCCTGGAGTGGCCCGTTTGGAAGCAATCAGCCCCAGCATTTT	CAWSGPFGSNQPQHF
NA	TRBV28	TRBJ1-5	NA	TGTGCCAGCAGGGAGACAGGTTTTCAGCCCCAGCATTTT	CASRETGFQPQHF
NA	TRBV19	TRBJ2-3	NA	TGTGCCAGTAGTATAGAAGTGTTGGATACGCAGTATTTT	CASSIEVLDTQYF
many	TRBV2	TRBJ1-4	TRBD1	TGTGCCAGCAGTGAAGAGGACAGGGTGGATGAAAAACTGTTTTTT	CASSEEDRVDEKLFF
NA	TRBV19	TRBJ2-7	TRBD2	TGTGCCAGTAGCCCCAGAAGGGGTAGCGGGCACCTCGAGCAGTACTTC	CASSPRRGSGHLEQYF
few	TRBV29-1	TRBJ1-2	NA	TGCAGCGTGAAACATGTGAGCTATGGCTACACCTTC	CSVKHVSYGYTF
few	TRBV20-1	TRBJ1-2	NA	TGCAGTGCTAGACCAGACGGTACTAACTATGGCTACACCTTC	CSARPDGTNYGYTF
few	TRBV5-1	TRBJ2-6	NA	TGCGCCAACGTCTGCTCGGAGGGGACCCACTCTGGGGCCAACGTCCTGACTTTC	CANVCSEGTHSGANVLTF
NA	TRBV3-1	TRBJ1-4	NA	TGTGCCAGCAGCCCGAGACTTGCCCCAACTAATGAAAAACTGTTTTTT	CASSPRLAPTNEKLFF
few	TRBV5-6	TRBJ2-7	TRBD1	TGTGCCAGCAGCTTCCGAGGGGGCCCAGTAGTATACGAGCAGTACTTC	CASSFRGGPVVYEQYF
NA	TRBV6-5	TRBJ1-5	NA	TGTGCCAGCAGTTCCCGGGGTCCCTATCAGCCCCAGCATTTT	CASSSRGPYQPQHF
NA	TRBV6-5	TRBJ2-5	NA	TGTGCCAGCAGTTACGGATCTCAAGAGACCCAGTACTTC	CASSYGSQETQYF
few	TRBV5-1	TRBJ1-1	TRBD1	TGCGCCAGCAGCTTGGCTGTAACAGGGGGCACTGAAGCTTTCTTT	CASSLAVTGGTEAFF
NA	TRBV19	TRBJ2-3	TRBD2	TGTGCCAGTAGTTCCAGAGCGGGAGGATCTGCAGATACGCAGTATTTT	CASSSRAGGSADTQYF
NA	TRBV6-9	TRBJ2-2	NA	TGTGCCGGCAGTTACACATTTCCGGGGGACTGGGCCGGGGAGCTGTTTTTT	CAGSYTFPGDWAGELFF
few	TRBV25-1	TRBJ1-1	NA	TGTGCCAGCAGTGAATTAGGTGAAGCTTTCTTT	CASSELGEAFF
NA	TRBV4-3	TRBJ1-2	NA	TGCGCCAGCAGCCAAGATGAAGGACCTTATGGCTACACCTTC	CASSQDEGPYGYTF
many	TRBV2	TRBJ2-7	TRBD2	TGTGCCAGCATGAAGCGGGAGGGCCACGAGCAGTACTTC	CASMKREGHEQYF
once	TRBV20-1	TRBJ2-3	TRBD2	TGCAGTGCAACGAGCGGGATGGTCGATACGCAGTATTTT	CSATSGMVDTQYF
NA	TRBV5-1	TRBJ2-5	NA	TGCGCCAGCAGCTTTCGAGGGTACGGGAGCCAAGAGACCCAGTACTTC	CASSFRGYGSQETQYF
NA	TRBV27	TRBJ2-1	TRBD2	TGTGCCAGCAGCCAAGCGGGGTTCTCCTACAATGAGCAGTTCTTC	CASSQAGFSYNEQFF
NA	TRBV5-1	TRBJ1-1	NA	TGCGCCAGCAGCTTGGTGGCCATAAGGGACACTGAAGCTTTCTTT	CASSLVAIRDTEAFF
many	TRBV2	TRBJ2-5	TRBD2	TGTGCCAGCAGAGAGGGAGGGAAAGAGACCCAGTACTTC	CASREGGKETQYF
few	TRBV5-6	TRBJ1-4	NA	TGTGCCAGCAGCTTGCGAGCAGGGTCCGGGGAAAAACTGTTTTTT	CASSLRAGSGEKLFF
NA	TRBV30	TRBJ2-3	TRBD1	TGTGCCTGGAGTGTAGGGACAGTGCATGATACGCAGTATTTT	CAWSVGTVHDTQYF
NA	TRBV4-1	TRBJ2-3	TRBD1	TGCGCCAGCAGCAGTCGGACAGGGCCAGATACGCAGTATTTT	CASSSRTGPDTQYF
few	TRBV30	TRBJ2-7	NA	TGTGCCTGGAGTGTATGGGGTAGCGCAAACTCCTACGAGCAGTACTTC	CAWSVWGSANSYEQYF
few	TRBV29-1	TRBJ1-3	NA	TGCAGCGTTGAACACAGGGAAGCTGGAAACACCATATATTTT	CSVEHREAGNTIYF
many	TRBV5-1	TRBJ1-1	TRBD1	TGCGCCAGCACCATGGGACAGACGAACACTGAAGCTTTCTTT	CASTMGQTNTEAFF
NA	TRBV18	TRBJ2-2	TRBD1	TGTGCCAGCTCAAAAACAGGGGCTAACACCGGGGAGCTGTTTTTT	CASSKTGANTGELFF